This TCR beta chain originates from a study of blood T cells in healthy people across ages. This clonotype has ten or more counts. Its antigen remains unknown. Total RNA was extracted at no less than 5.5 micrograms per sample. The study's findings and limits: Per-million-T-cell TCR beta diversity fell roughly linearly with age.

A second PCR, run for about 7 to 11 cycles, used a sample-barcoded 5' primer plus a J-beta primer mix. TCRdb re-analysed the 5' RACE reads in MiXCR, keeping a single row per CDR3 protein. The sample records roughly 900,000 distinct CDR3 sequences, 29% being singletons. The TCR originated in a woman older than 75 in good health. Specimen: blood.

Written as DNA, the CDR3 is TGTGCCAGCAGATCAGGGGCTGACACTGAAGCTTTCTTT. Its protein is CASRSGADTEAFF. The chain employs TRBV3-1 and TRBJ1-1; the D gene is possibly TRBD1 (6 bases). The CDR3 runs 13 residues. Trimming stripped 6 bases from V and 3 bases from J, with 11 bases between. The germline V gene has CDR1 LGHDT and CDR2 YNNKEL (reference sequence).